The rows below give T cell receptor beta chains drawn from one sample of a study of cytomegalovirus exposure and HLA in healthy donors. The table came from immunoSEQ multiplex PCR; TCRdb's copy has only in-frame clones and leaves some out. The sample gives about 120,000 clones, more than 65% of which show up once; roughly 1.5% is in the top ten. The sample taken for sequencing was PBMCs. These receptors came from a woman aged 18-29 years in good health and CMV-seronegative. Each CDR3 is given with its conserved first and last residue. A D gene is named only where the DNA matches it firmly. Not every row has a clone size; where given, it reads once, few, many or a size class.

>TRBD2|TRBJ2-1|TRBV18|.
CASSPLAGTYNEQFF
TGTGCCAGCTCACCCCTAGCGGGCACTTACAATGAGCAGTTCTTC
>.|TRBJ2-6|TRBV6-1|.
CASSEARRTVYSFLTF
TGTGCCAGCAGTGAAGCCCGTAGGACAGTTTATTCTTTCCTGACTTTC
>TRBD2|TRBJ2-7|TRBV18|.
CASSPTGTRQPPGEQYF
TGTGCCAGCTCACCTACCGGGACTAGGCAACCCCCGGGGGAGCAGTACTTC
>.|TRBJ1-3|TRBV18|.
CASSPLDTASSGNTIYF
TGTGCCAGCTCACCCTTGGACACAGCGAGCTCTGGAAACACCATATATTTT
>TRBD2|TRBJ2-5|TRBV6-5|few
CASSYSLERGPQYF
TGTGCCAGCAGTTATTCACTCGAGCGGGGGCCCCAGTACTTC
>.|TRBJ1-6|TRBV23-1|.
CAITTTRSATSNSPLHF
TGCGCCATCACCACCACTCGGTCCGCCACCTCTAATTCACCCCTCCACTTT
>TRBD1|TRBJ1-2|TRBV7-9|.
CASSSSRGQDLYGYTF
TGTGCCAGCAGCTCAAGTCGGGGACAGGACCTCTATGGCTACACCTTC
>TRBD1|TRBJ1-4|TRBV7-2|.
CASSPWDRGREKLFF
TGTGCCAGCAGCCCCTGGGACAGGGGACGTGAAAAACTGTTTTTT
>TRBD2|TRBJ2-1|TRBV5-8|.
CASSLGLAGGVYNEQFF
TGTGCCAGCAGCTTGGGGCTAGCGGGGGGTGTTTACAATGAGCAGTTCTTC
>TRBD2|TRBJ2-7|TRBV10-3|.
CATVDSTSLTYEQYF
TGTGCCACCGTCGACTCGACTAGCCTTACCTACGAGCAGTACTTC
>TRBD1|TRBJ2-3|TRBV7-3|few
CASSGDRADTQYF
TGTGCCAGCAGCGGGGACAGGGCAGATACGCAGTATTTT
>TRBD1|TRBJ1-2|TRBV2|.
CASSSSWTGYGYTF
TGTGCCAGCAGTTCTTCCTGGACAGGGTATGGCTACACCTTC
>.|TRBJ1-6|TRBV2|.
CASSDRSPLHF
TGTGCCAGCAGTGACCGTTCACCCCTCCACTTT
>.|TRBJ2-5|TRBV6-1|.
CASSSMMGNQETQYF
TGTGCCAGCAGTAGCATGATGGGCAACCAAGAGACCCAGTACTTC
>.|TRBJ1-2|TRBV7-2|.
CASSPGVDYGYTF
TGTGCCAGCAGCCCAGGGGTAGACTATGGCTACACCTTC
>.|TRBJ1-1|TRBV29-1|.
CSVGREMNTEAFF
TGCAGCGTTGGGAGGGAGATGAACACTGAAGCTTTCTTT
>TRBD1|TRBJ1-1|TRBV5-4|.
CASSLKTGPETEAFF
TGTGCCAGCAGCCTAAAGACAGGGCCGGAGACTGAAGCTTTCTTT
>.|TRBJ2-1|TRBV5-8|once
CASRGWKEGLNEQFF
TGTGCCAGCAGAGGGTGGAAGGAGGGTCTCAATGAGCAGTTCTTC
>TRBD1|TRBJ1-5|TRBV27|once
CASSLRWTGNQPQHF
TGTGCCAGCAGTTTAAGGTGGACAGGTAATCAGCCCCAGCATTTT
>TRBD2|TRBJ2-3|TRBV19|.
CASKASGGAVYTQYF
TGTGCCAGTAAGGCTAGCGGGGGGGCCGTTTATACGCAGTATTTT
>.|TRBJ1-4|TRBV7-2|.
CASSLDMVGVGDEKLFF
TGTGCCAGCAGCTTAGACATGGTCGGGGTGGGTGATGAAAAACTGTTTTTT
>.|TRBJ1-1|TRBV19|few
CASNSGQNTEAFF
TGTGCCAGTAACAGTGGACAAAACACTGAAGCTTTCTTT
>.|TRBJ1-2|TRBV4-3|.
CASSQGERANYGYTF
TGCGCCAGCAGCCAAGGAGAGAGAGCGAACTATGGCTACACCTTC
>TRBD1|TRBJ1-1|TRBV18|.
CASSGQAREAFF
TGTGCCAGTTCCGGACAGGCCCGTGAAGCTTTCTTT
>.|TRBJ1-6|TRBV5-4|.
CASSLDPVGDAPLHF
TGTGCCAGCAGCTTGGACCCCGTCGGGGATGCACCCCTCCACTTT
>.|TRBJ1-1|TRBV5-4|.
CASSLGQTMNTEAFF
TGTGCCAGCAGCTTAGGACAGACCATGAACACTGAAGCTTTCTTT
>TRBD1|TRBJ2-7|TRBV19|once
CASSPTGTATYEQYF
TGTGCCAGTAGTCCGACCGGGACAGCTACCTACGAGCAGTACTTC
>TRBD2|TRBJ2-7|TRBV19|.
CASSSIAGGRNEQYF
TGTGCCAGTAGTTCCATAGCGGGAGGGAGAAACGAGCAGTACTTC
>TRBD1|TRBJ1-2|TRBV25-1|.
CASSASTGGEGYTF
TGTGCCAGCAGTGCCTCGACAGGGGGAGAGGGCTACACCTTC
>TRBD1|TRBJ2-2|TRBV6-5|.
CASSDRDSTGELFF
TGTGCCAGCAGTGACCGGGACAGCACCGGGGAGCTGTTTTTT
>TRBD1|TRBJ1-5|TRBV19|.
CASIDRGGNQPQHF
TGTGCCAGTATTGACAGGGGAGGAAATCAGCCCCAGCATTTT
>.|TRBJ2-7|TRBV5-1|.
CASSLAEEQYF
TGCGCCAGCAGCTTGGCCGAGGAGCAGTACTTC
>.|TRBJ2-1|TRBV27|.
CASSRLLGTYNEQFF
TGTGCCAGCAGCCGCTTACTAGGGACCTACAATGAGCAGTTCTTC
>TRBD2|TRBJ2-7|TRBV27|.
CASSLRAGPYEQYF
TGTGCCAGCAGTTTACGAGCGGGACCCTACGAGCAGTACTTC